The 24 T cell receptor beta chains below were found in one sample sequenced in a study of OX40 agonist ivuxolimab in advanced cancers. Receptor libraries were prepared by the immunoSEQ multiplex PCR assay. TCRdb mirrors the immuneACCESS table, restricted to in-frame sequences. Some clones are absent from its copies; in checked studies, under half trace to an unresolved V gene, and the reason for the others is unknown. The sample profile shows about 83,000 clones; 70% to 85% of them were found once. The ten largest clones add up to less than 9.5% of the sample. Sequences were derived from CD4+ or CD8+ T cells sorted from blood, sampled in a trial of the OX40 agonist ivuxolimab. The receptor source for this set is an adult with an advanced solid tumor such as melanoma, head and neck, liver or kidney cancer.

The chain carries TRBV2 and TRBJ1-2; no firm D call. The V gene's germline CDR1 is SNHLY and CDR2 FYNNEI. V shed 8 bases and J shed 4 bases, with 20 bases lying between them. This CDR3 contains 15 residues. The CDR3 is CASGGLRIGSYGYTF. The DNA of the CDR3 is TGTGCCAGCGGTGGGCTCCGGATAGGAAGCTATGGCTACACCTTC.

This rearrangement joins TRBV30 to TRBJ2-3, with 9 bases aligning to TRBD2. The V gene's germline CDR1 is GTSNPN and CDR2 SVGIG (reference sequence). Trimming at V came to 4 bases and at J to 6 bases, leaving 11 bases not matched to a gene. The CDR3 has 15 amino acids. The CDR3 sequence: CAWILGASGTDTQYF. CDR3 DNA: TGTGCCTGGATCCTAGGGGCTAGCGGGACGGATACGCAGTATTTT.

The J gene is TRBJ2-5, the V gene TRBV10-3; a weak D match, TRBD2 (6 bases). The germline gives CDR1 ENHRY, CDR2 SYGVKD. Deletions cut 4 bases from V and 4 bases from J, with 22 bases between. The CDR3 contains 17 residues. Here the CDR3 DNA reads TGTGCCATCAGTGGGGGTACGCCGAGCGGTAGCGGAGAGACCCAGTACTTC. Residues: CAISGGTPSGSGETQYF.

This clone was seen a single time. The gene calls are TRBV5-6 and TRBJ2-7; no clear D. This CDR3 is built from 14 residues. CDR1 is SGHDT, CDR2 YYEEEE, per germline. The germline V and J ends were trimmed by 2 bases and 11 bases, with 20 bases remaining between them. CDR3 coding DNA: TGTGCCAGCAGCTTTAAGACACCCAGGAGTGAGAAGTACTTC. Translation gives CASSFKTPRSEKYF.

The chain combines TRBV4-1 with TRBJ1-5; D unresolved. Germline values: CDR1 MGHRA, CDR2 YSYEKL. The length of the CDR3 is 16 residues. Trimming took off 0 bases at V and 6 bases at J, with 15 bases between the two ends. CDR3 protein: CASSQDPGGSGQPQHF. CDR3 DNA: TGCGCCAGCAGCCAAGATCCCGGAGGGTCGGGTCAGCCCCAGCATTTT.

The chain recombines TRBV2 with TRBJ2-7; tentatively, D is TRBD1 (5 bases). This CDR3 spans 12 amino acids. Germline CDR1 and CDR2: SNHLY and FYNNEI. V was trimmed by 5 bases and J by 3 bases, leaving 8 bases between them. CDR3 amino acids: CASSFDSYEQYF. The CDR3 DNA follows: TGTGCCAGCAGTTTTGACAGCTACGAGCAGTACTTC.

The rearrangement links TRBV9 to TRBJ2-5, with D tentatively TRBD2 (5 bases). Per germline, CDR1 SGDLS and CDR2 YYNGEE. The CDR3 has 12 amino acids. Trimming cost V 4 bases and J 5 bases, with 9 bases left between them. The CDR3 bases are TGTGCCAGCAGCCTAGCTGGGGAGACCCAGTACTTC. Translated: CASSLAGETQYF.

This clone came up a few times. The chain uses TRBV30 and TRBJ1-2; the match to TRBD1 covers 9 bases. Germline CDR1 reads GTSNPN; CDR2 reads SVGIG (reference sequence). The CDR3 is 15 residues long. The junction had 8 bases not matched to a gene; V was cut back by 2 bases and J by 4 bases. The CDR3 region is CAWSPQGAFGYGYTF. In DNA form, the CDR3 reads TGTGCCTGGAGTCCACAGGGGGCCTTCGGCTATGGCTACACCTTC.

With regard to this clone: Within the sample, other DNA sequences also encode this same CDR3. The CDR3 DNA is TGTGCCAGCAGCTTATCGGGGGGGAACACTGAAGCTTTCTTT. Residues: CASSLSGGNTEAFF. V gene TRBV7-9 combines with J gene TRBJ1-1; possible D gene TRBD1, 5 bases. Trimming took 2 bases from V and 1 from J, leaving 8 bases between them. Germline CDR1 SEHNR, CDR2 FQNEAQ (reference sequence). This CDR3 is built from 14 residues.

This CDR3 reads CASSSYRGSRDGYTF. The CDR3 DNA follows: TGTGCCAGCAGCTCCTACAGGGGGAGTCGGGATGGCTACACCTTC. The V gene is TRBV7-2, the J gene TRBJ1-2; 8 nucleotides align to TRBD1. The CDR3 is made up of 15 amino acids. With V trimmed by 4 bases and J by 6 bases, 10 bases remained unmatched. From germline, CDR1 is SGHTA and CDR2 FQGNSA.

This clone was detected once. This chain connects TRBV7-3 to TRBJ2-2, with D perhaps TRBD2 (5 bases). This CDR3 has 12 residues. Germline V gives CDR1 SGHTA, CDR2 FQGTGA. With 5 bases removed from V and 5 bases from J, the gap between germline ends came to 6 bases. The CDR3 nucleotides are TGTGCCAGCAGCCCGGGGACCGGGGAGCTGTTTTTT. Its translation: CASSPGTGELFF.

V is TRBV11-2 and J is TRBJ1-5; unclear D gene. The germline V gene has CDR1 SGHAT and CDR2 FQNNGV. CDR3 size: 13 residues. The germline V and J ends were trimmed by 2 bases and 5 bases, with 7 bases remaining between them. This CDR3 reads CASSLTDDQPQHF. For the CDR3, the DNA is TGTGCCAGCAGCTTAACGGACGATCAGCCCCAGCATTTT. Full variable domain (rest looked up from reference TRBV11-2 and TRBJ1-5): EAGVAQSPRYKIIEKRQSVAFWCNPISGHATLYWYQQILGQGPKLLIQFQNNGVVDDSQLPKDRFSAERLKGVDSTLKIQPAKLEDSAVYLCASSLTDDQPQHFGDGTRLSIL.

The chain links TRBV7-9 to TRBJ2-7, with D perhaps matching TRBD2 (6 bases). The germline gives CDR1 SEHNR, CDR2 FQNEAQ (reference sequence). V lost 5 bases, J lost 2 bases, and 16 bases lay in between. This CDR3 region has 15 residues. The CDR3 region is CASSPGGDGAYEQYF. The CDR3 region has the DNA TGTGCCAGCAGCCCTGGAGGGGACGGAGCCTACGAGCAGTACTTC.

This clone was observed once. This CDR3 reads CASSFQGNQPQHF. In DNA, the CDR3 is TGTGCCAGCAGTTTCCAGGGGAATCAGCCCCAGCATTTT. The V gene is TRBV27, the J gene TRBJ1-5; maybe TRBD1 (6 bases). V lost 3 bases and J lost 4, with 7 bases in between. The CDR3 has 13 residues. Germline lookup yields CDR1 MNHEY and CDR2 SMNVEV (reference sequence).

The V and J genes are TRBV19 and TRBJ2-7, with D perhaps TRBD1 or TRBD2 (5 bases each). V lost 6 bases and J lost 5, with 14 bases in between. Germline CDR1 reads LNHDA; CDR2 reads SQIVND (reference sequence). The CDR3 covers 13 residues. DNA for the CDR3: TGTGCCAGTAGCCGAGGGACCGAGGACGAGCAGTACTTC. Residues: CASSRGTEDEQYF. Variable domain in full (rest from reference TRBV19 and TRBJ2-7): DGGITQSPKYLFRKEGQNVTLSCEQNLNHDAMYWYRQDPGQGLRLIYYSQIVNDFQKGDIAEGYSVSREKKESFPLTVTSAQKNPTAFYLCASSRGTEDEQYFGPGTRLTVT.

The chain links TRBV30 to TRBJ2-7, with 10 bases fitting TRBD1. Looked up from germline, CDR1 is GTSNPN and CDR2 is SVGIG (reference sequence). The CDR3 loop spans 13 amino acids. V shed 3 bases, J shed 4 bases, and the junction held 3 bases outside the gene matches. The CDR3 reads CAWRPGQGYEQYF. The CDR3 DNA is TGTGCCTGGAGGCCGGGACAGGGGTACGAGCAGTACTTC.

The chain uses TRBV9 and TRBJ2-7, with 9 bases fitting TRBD2. The CDR3 has 16 amino acids. After removal of 0 bases from V and 8 bases from J, the junction contained 12 bases not matched to a gene. The V gene's germline CDR1 is SGDLS and CDR2 YYNGEE. Written as DNA, the CDR3 is TGTGCCAGCAGCGTAGGAGGCGGGAGGGGAGGGGAGAAGCAGTACTTC. Translating gives CASSVGGGRGGEKQYF.

In its sample, this clone was seen once. CDR3 in DNA: TGTGCCAGCAGCTTAACATCCATATCTTGGACCGGGGAGCTGTTTTTT. This codes for CASSLTSISWTGELFF. The rearrangement joins TRBV7-3 to TRBJ2-2; no firm D call. This CDR3 has 16 amino acids. Germline lookup yields CDR1 SGHTA and CDR2 FQGTGA. Trimming took 0 bases from V and 5 from J, leaving 13 bases between them.

The genes are TRBV5-1 and TRBJ1-3; D gene uncertain. The CDR3 consists of 16 residues. Germline V lookup: CDR1 SGHRS, CDR2 YFSETQ. The ends were cut back, 4 bases at V and 1 base at J, with 15 bases in the middle. The DNA of the CDR3 is TGCGCCAGCAGCCTCAACTCTCGGTCGTCTGGAAACACCATATATTTT. Protein sequence: CASSLNSRSSGNTIYF.

This chain connects TRBV19 to TRBJ2-1, with D perhaps matching TRBD1 (6 bases). The CDR3 consists of 14 residues. Trimming left V 4 bases short and J 3 bases short, with 10 bases between. The germline gives CDR1 LNHDA, CDR2 SQIVND (reference sequence). Written as DNA, the CDR3 is TGTGCCAGTAGTAGGACAGCTTACTACAATGAGCAGTTCTTC. Protein: CASSRTAYYNEQFF. The whole variable domain, filled in from reference TRBV19 and TRBJ2-1, reads DGGITQSPKYLFRKEGQNVTLSCEQNLNHDAMYWYRQDPGQGLRLIYYSQIVNDFQKGDIAEGYSVSREKKESFPLTVTSAQKNPTAFYLCASSRTAYYNEQFFGPGTRLTVL.

J is TRBJ2-7 and V is TRBV2; no clear D gene. This CDR3 is 14 amino acids long. V was pared by 1 base and J by 2 bases, with 9 bases between. Per the germline V gene, CDR1 is SNHLY and CDR2 is FYNNEI. The CDR3 DNA sequence: TGTGCCAGCAGTGAAGAGGACGGTACCTACGAGCAGTACTTC. Translation: CASSEEDGTYEQYF.

The V call is TRBV7-6, the J call TRBJ2-7, with 9 nucleotides matching TRBD1. The CDR3 sequence is 13 residues long. Looked up from germline, CDR1 is SGHVS and CDR2 is FNYEAQ. The trim removed 5 bases at V and 13 bases at J, leaving 12 bases unmatched. CDR3 sequence reads: CASSRRVGGQGYF. CDR3 nucleotide sequence: TGTGCCAGCAGCCGCAGGGTCGGGGGACAGGGCTACTTC.

The rearrangement joins TRBV7-9 to TRBJ2-3; D call uncertain. The ends were cut back, 5 bases at V and 2 bases at J, with 14 bases in the middle. This CDR3 has 15 amino acids. Germline CDR1 SEHNR, CDR2 FQNEAQ (reference sequence). CDR3 protein: CASSPVTLYTDTQYF. Here the CDR3 DNA reads TGTGCCAGCAGCCCCGTGACTCTCTACACAGATACGCAGTATTTT.

This sequence joins TRBV11-1 and TRBJ2-7, with D possibly TRBD1 on 5 matching bases. This CDR3 region has 12 residues. V was clipped by 5 bases and J by 4 bases, with 9 bases between them. The germline CDR1 and CDR2 sequences are SGHAT and FQDESV (reference sequence). CDR3 amino acids: CASSPNRYEQYF. The CDR3 bases are TGTGCCAGCAGCCCGAACAGGTACGAGCAGTACTTC.